Below, 5 T cell receptor beta chains from the same sample are listed, as sequenced in a study of cytomegalovirus exposure and HLA in healthy donors (dated by TCRdb to about 2017). The library was made by the immunoSEQ multiplex PCR assay. For the multiplex PCR, a mixture combining 60 forward primers for TCR Vbeta segments and 13 reverse primers for TCR Jbeta segments was used. TCRdb mirrors the immuneACCESS table, restricted to in-frame sequences. Some clones are absent from its copies; in checked studies, under half trace to an unresolved V gene, and the reason for the others is unknown. A total of roughly 57,000 clones appear in this sample, around four fifths of them only once. The ten largest clones take up roughly 3.1% of the sample. Sequencing used PBMCs. These TCRs come from a man aged 45-65 years in good health and CMV-seronegative.

The chain uses TRBV27 and TRBJ2-2; unclear D gene. V was shortened by 3 bases and J by 4 bases, with 12 bases between the two germline ends. Germline V lookup: CDR1 MNHEY, CDR2 SMNVEV (reference sequence). The CDR3 sequence is 15 residues long. This CDR3 is CASSFSSRATGELFF. The CDR3 coding sequence is TGTGCCAGCAGTTTTTCATCAAGAGCCACCGGGGAGCTGTTTTTT.

This sequence joins TRBV18 and TRBJ2-7; D remains unclear. The ends were cut back, 1 base at V and 5 bases at J, with 12 bases in the middle. Germline CDR1 is KGHSH and CDR2 is LQKENI. The CDR3 is made up of 14 amino acids. CDR3 amino acids: CASSPLARGDEQYF. CDR3 DNA: TGTGCCAGCTCACCACTGGCGCGAGGAGACGAGCAGTACTTC.

The rearrangement uses TRBV4-3 and TRBJ1-1; no firm D call. CDR1 and CDR2 (germline): LGHNA, YSLEER. There are 14 residues in the CDR3. The V gene lost 2 bases and the J gene lost 5 bases, with 12 bases spanning the gap. In nucleotides, the CDR3 is TGCGCCAGCAGCCAAAGCGGCGGCAAAACTGAAGCTTTCTTT. The encoded protein is CASSQSGGKTEAFF.

The J gene is TRBJ2-2, the V gene TRBV27, with 7 bases fitting TRBD1. The V gene end was trimmed by 5 bases and the J gene end by 9 bases; junction bases not matched to a gene: 15. The CDR3 covers 16 residues. Germline lookup yields CDR1 MNHEY and CDR2 SMNVEV (reference sequence). This CDR3 reads CASSHPADRFPRELFF. Here the CDR3 DNA reads TGTGCCAGCAGTCACCCGGCGGACAGGTTTCCCCGGGAGCTGTTTTTT.

The chain links TRBV19 to TRBJ1-4; D is unresolved. Trimming took 5 bases from V and 0 from J, leaving 10 bases between them. The CDR3 covers 15 residues. Germline lookup yields CDR1 LNHDA and CDR2 SQIVND (reference sequence). The DNA of the CDR3 is TGTGCCAGTAGTGCCTACGGGACAACTAATGAAAAACTGTTTTTT. Translated: CASSAYGTTNEKLFF.